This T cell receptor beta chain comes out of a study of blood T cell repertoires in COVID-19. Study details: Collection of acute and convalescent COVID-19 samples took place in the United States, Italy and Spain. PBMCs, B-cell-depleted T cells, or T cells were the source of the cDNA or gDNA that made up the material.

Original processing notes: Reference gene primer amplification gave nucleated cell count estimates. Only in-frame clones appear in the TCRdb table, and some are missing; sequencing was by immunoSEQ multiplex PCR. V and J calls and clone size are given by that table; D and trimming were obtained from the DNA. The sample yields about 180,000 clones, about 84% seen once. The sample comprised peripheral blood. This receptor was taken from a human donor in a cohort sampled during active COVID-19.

CDR3 DNA: TGTGCCAGCGCAGGGTACGAGCAGTACTTC. This translates into CASAGYEQYF. The chain has TRBV28 and TRBJ2-7, with D possibly TRBD1 on 5 matching bases. CDR1 and CDR2 from the germline V gene are MDHEN and SYDVKM. V gave up 8 bases and J gave up 4 bases, with 6 bases separating them. This CDR3 region has 10 residues.